A selection of T cell receptor beta chains follows, all from one sample in a study of blood T cells in healthy people across ages. MiXCR was run by TCRdb on the 5' RACE reads, yielding one entry per CDR3 protein. This sample yields fewer than 2,000,000 distinct CDR3 sequences, of which 34% are seen a single time; around 11% belongs to the top ten. Sequenced material: blood. Receptor source: a woman aged 25-40 years in good health. Both conserved end residues are part of each CDR3. A D gene is named only where the DNA matches it firmly. Size tells how often a clone was seen (once, few, many) or the class of an expanded clone, and some rows leave it out.

TRBD1 | NA | TRBJ1-2 | TRBV18 | TGTGCCAGCTCACCCATGACAGGGGGCACCTTCAACTATGGCTACACCTTC | CASSPMTGGTFNYGYTF
TRBD2 | few | TRBJ2-5 | TRBV5-1 | TGCGCCAGCAGCCAGGGACTAGCGGCCCATTGGGAGACCCAGTACTTC | CASSQGLAAHWETQYF
TRBD1 | once | TRBJ1-2 | TRBV6-1 | TGTGCCAGCAGTACCACGGGACAGGGGGCCTATGGCTACACCTTC | CASSTTGQGAYGYTF
NA | few | TRBJ1-2 | TRBV12-3/TRBV12-4 | TGTGCCAGCAGACCTATCGACAGGCCTTATGGCTACACCTTC | CASRPIDRPYGYTF
NA | NA | TRBJ2-1 | TRBV15 | TGTGCCACCAGCAGAGTTGGCGAATACAATGAGCAGTTCTTC | CATSRVGEYNEQFF
TRBD2 | many | TRBJ2-1 | TRBV6-1 | TGTGCCAGCATAAACGGGGCTAGCGGACACAATGAGCAGTTCTTC | CASINGASGHNEQFF
TRBD1 | NA | TRBJ1-5 | TRBV28 | TGTGCCAACAGTTTTCTGGTCGCGGAGGGACAGAATATCAATCAGCCCCAGCATTTT | CANSFLVAEGQNINQPQHF
NA | few | TRBJ2-7 | TRBV12-3/TRBV12-4 | TGTGCCAGCAGCCGCACCGACGGAGTCGGCGAGCAGTACTTC | CASSRTDGVGEQYF
NA | few | TRBJ1-2 | TRBV7-9 | TGTGCCAGCAGCTTAGAAGAGACGGCGCATGGCTACACCTTC | CASSLEETAHGYTF
NA | NA | TRBJ2-7 | TRBV20-1 | TGCAGTGCTAGAGATTATCGTGGGAGTGCCGAGCAGTACTTC | CSARDYRGSAEQYF
NA | NA | TRBJ1-5 | TRBV2 | TGTGCCAGCATGGGCAGCCTTAATCAGCCCCAGCATTTT | CASMGSLNQPQHF
NA | NA | TRBJ2-3 | TRBV15 | TGTGCCACCAGCAGAGGAATTGGTACGCAGTATTTT | CATSRGIGTQYF
NA | NA | TRBJ1-1 | TRBV6-5 | TGTGCCATCGCTTGGGGCCCAGGGACTGAAGCTTTCTTT | CAIAWGPGTEAFF
TRBD2 | NA | TRBJ2-1 | TRBV12-3/TRBV12-4 | TGTGCCAGCAGTCAACTGGCGGGGGGGCGGGGTGAGCAGTTCTTC | CASSQLAGGRGEQFF
NA | NA | TRBJ2-7 | TRBV6-1 | TGTGCCAGCAGTCAAGGACTTACTCTGTACGAGCAGTACTTC | CASSQGLTLYEQYF
NA | NA | TRBJ2-7 | TRBV20-1 | TGCAGTGCTAGATTCAGGGCGAGGGGCTACGAGCAGTACTTC | CSARFRARGYEQYF
NA | NA | TRBJ1-1 | TRBV12-3/TRBV12-4 | TGTGCCAGCAGTTTGGAACGGGGTGGTGAAGCTTTCTTT | CASSLERGGEAFF
TRBD1 | NA | TRBJ1-2 | TRBV20-1 | TGCAGTGCTAGACCCACCGGGACAGAGAACTATGGCTACACCTTC | CSARPTGTENYGYTF
TRBD2 | few | TRBJ2-1 | TRBV7-3 | TGTGCCAGCAGTCCGACTAGCGTCCAATACAATGAGCAGTTCTTC | CASSPTSVQYNEQFF
TRBD1 | few | TRBJ1-2 | TRBV2 | TGTGCCAGCAGTGAATCCTGGGACAGTTCTAACTATGGCTACACCTTC | CASSESWDSSNYGYTF
TRBD1 | NA | TRBJ1-2 | TRBV29-1 | TGCAGCGCCGGGACAGGGGAAAACTATGGCTACACCTTC | CSAGTGENYGYTF
NA | NA | TRBJ2-1 | TRBV20-1 | TGCAGTGCTAGGAACCTAGCCACGGGGAATGAGCAGTTCTTC | CSARNLATGNEQFF
TRBD2 | few | TRBJ2-7 | TRBV27 | TGTGCCAGCAGTTACAGGTCGCGGGGGATATACGAGCAGTACTTC | CASSYRSRGIYEQYF
TRBD2 | many | TRBJ2-5 | TRBV20-1 | TGCAGTGCCGTGGTAACGGGGGGGTTCGGTGAGACCCAGTACTTC | CSAVVTGGFGETQYF
TRBD1 | NA | TRBJ1-1 | TRBV12-3/TRBV12-4 | TGTGCCAGCACCGCCCGGGACAGGGACCCGAACACTGAAGCTTTCTTT | CASTARDRDPNTEAFF
TRBD2 | NA | TRBJ2-4 | TRBV7-3 | TGTGCCAGCAGCCCGCGACTAGCGAGCTCCTACAATGAGCAGTACTTC | CASSPRLASSYNEQYF
NA | NA | TRBJ1-1 | TRBV28 | TGTGCCGGTTTTCGGGTTACTGAAGCTTTCTTT | CAGFRVTEAFF
NA | NA | TRBJ1-6 | TRBV27 | TGTGCCTGCAGTTTATCGCCCCGAGTAGGTTCACCCCTCCACTTT | CACSLSPRVGSPLHF
NA | NA | TRBJ2-3 | TRBV20-1 | TGCAGCGGGCGATCGAGAAATAGCGGTGATAGAGATACACAGTATTTT | CSGRSRNSGDRDTQYF
NA | many | TRBJ2-7 | TRBV15 | TGTGCCACCAGCAGGAAAGGGAGCGAGCAGTACTTC | CATSRKGSEQYF
TRBD2 | many | TRBJ2-1 | TRBV4-1 | TGCGCCAGCAGCCCCGGACTAGCGGGGGGGTACAATGAGCAGTTCTTC | CASSPGLAGGYNEQFF
TRBD2 | NA | TRBJ2-1 | TRBV20-1 | TGCAGTGCTAGGACTAGCGGGGGTACCCTCTCCTACAATGAGCAGTTCTTC | CSARTSGGTLSYNEQFF
NA | NA | TRBJ1-4 | TRBV7-2 | TGTGCCAGCGGCCTGTGGACGTTTGAAAAACTGTTTTTT | CASGLWTFEKLFF
NA | NA | TRBJ1-4 | TRBV9 | TGTGCCAGCAGTCCAGACAGTTCAACTAATGAAAAACTGTTTTTT | CASSPDSSTNEKLFF
NA | many | TRBJ1-2 | TRBV6-1 | TGTGCCAGCAGTGAACCCGGCTATGGCTACACCTTC | CASSEPGYGYTF
NA | NA | TRBJ2-3 | TRBV5-5 | TGTGCCAGCACCCCTCTCGCCCTCTCAGATACGCAGTATTTT | CASTPLALSDTQYF
NA | NA | TRBJ2-1 | TRBV20-1 | TGCAGTGCTCTCCGGGACAATGAGCAGTTCTTC | CSALRDNEQFF
NA | few | TRBJ1-2 | TRBV29-1 | TGCAGCGTTGAAAGGGGGAGTGAGGGTGGCTACACCTTC | CSVERGSEGGYTF
TRBD1 | few | TRBJ2-7 | TRBV14 | TGTGCCAGCAGCCAAGCCTCGGGACAGGGGAGGTACGAGCAGTACTTC | CASSQASGQGRYEQYF
NA | NA | TRBJ1-1 | TRBV3-1 | TGTGCCAGCAGTCCGGGACTGCAGAACACTGAAGCTTTCTTT | CASSPGLQNTEAFF
NA | NA | TRBJ2-1 | TRBV27 | TGTGCCAGCAGTTTTTTGGGGGCTATCTACAATGAGCAGTTCTTC | CASSFLGAIYNEQFF
TRBD1 | NA | TRBJ1-1 | TRBV3-1 | TGTGCCAGCAGCCAGCTGACCAGGGGGAGGAGGGGGAACACTGAAGCTTTCTTT | CASSQLTRGRRGNTEAFF
NA | once | TRBJ2-3 | TRBV29-1 | TGCAGCGTTGGAAGCCCTCATGGGGGGTCCCTGGGGTGGACAGATACGCAGTATTTT | CSVGSPHGGSLGWTDTQYF
NA | NA | TRBJ2-4 | TRBV6-4 | TGTGCCGGCAGTGACCCTATGACTCGCCAGTACTTC | CAGSDPMTRQYF
TRBD1 | many | TRBJ2-7 | TRBV9 | TGTGCCAGCAGCGTAGGGACAGGGACCCACGAGCAGTACTTC | CASSVGTGTHEQYF
NA | few | TRBJ2-5 | TRBV6-2/TRBV6-3 | TGTGCCAGCTTCAAACCGGGCCTCAACCAGTACTTC | CASFKPGLNQYF